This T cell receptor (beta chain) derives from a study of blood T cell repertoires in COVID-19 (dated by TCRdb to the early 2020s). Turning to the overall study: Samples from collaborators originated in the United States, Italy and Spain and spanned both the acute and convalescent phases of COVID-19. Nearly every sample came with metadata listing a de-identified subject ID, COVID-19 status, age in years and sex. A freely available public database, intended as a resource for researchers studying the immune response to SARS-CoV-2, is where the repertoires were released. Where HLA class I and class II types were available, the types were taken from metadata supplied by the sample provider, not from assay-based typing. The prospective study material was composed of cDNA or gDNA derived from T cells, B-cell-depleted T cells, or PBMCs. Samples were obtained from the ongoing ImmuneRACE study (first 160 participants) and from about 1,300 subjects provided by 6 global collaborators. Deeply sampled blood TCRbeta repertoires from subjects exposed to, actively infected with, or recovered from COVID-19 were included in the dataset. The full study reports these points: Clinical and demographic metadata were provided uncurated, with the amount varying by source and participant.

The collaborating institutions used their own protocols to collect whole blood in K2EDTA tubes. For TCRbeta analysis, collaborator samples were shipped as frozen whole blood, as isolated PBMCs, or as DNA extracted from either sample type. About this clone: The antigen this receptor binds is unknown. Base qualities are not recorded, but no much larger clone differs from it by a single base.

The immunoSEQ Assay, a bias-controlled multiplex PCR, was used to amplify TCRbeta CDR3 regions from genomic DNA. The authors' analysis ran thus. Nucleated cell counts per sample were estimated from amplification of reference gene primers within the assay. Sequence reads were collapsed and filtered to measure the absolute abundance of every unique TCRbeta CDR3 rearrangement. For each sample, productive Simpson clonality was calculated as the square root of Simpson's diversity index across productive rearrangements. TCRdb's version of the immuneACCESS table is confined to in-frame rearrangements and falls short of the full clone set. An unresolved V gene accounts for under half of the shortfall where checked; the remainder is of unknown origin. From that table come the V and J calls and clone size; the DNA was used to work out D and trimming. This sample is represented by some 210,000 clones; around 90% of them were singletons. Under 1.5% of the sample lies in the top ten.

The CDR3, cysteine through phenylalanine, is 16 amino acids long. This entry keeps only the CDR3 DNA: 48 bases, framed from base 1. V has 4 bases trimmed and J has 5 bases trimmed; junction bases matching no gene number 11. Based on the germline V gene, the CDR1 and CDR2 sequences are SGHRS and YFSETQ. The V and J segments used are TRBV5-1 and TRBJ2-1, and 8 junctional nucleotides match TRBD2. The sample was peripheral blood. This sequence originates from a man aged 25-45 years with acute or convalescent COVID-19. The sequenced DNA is TGCGCCAGCAGCCTCTTACTAGGGACTAGAGACAATGAGCAGTTCTTC. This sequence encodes CASSLLLGTRDNEQFF.